The rows below give T cell receptor beta chains drawn from one sample of a study of blood T cell repertoires in COVID-19. Measured with immunoSEQ multiplex PCR; TCRdb has only the in-frame clones, and not every one. In the table there are 350,000 to 400,000 clones, 90% to 95% of which are singletons. Sequencing was done on a sample of PBMCs or T cells enriched from blood (not recorded which). These TCRs come from a middle-aged woman who had been exposed to COVID-19. Both conserved end residues are part of each CDR3. A D gene is named only where the DNA matches it firmly. For some rows the clone size is stated as once, few or many, or as a class when expanded; others skip it.

V gene,clone size,J gene,CDR3 length,D gene,CDR3 DNA,CDR3 protein
TRBV30,few,TRBJ2-7,14,TRBD1,TGTGCCTGGAGTGAGGGGGCCTACGATATCAAGCAGTACTTC,CAWSEGAYDIKQYF
TRBV5-4,NA,TRBJ2-5,15,NA,TGTGCCAGCAGCGAGCCGACAGGTTACCAAGAGACCCAGTACTTC,CASSEPTGYQETQYF
TRBV29-1,NA,TRBJ1-2,13,TRBD1,TGCAGCGTTGAAGAGACCAGGGGGGAGGGCTACACCTTC,CSVEETRGEGYTF
TRBV6-6,few,TRBJ2-7,12,NA,TGTGCCAGCAGGCGGGACAGAGACGAGCAGTACTTC,CASRRDRDEQYF
TRBV5-1,NA,TRBJ1-4,14,NA,TGCGCCAGCAAGGGGTTAGCGGCTAATGAAAAACTGTTTTTT,CASKGLAANEKLFF
TRBV29-1,NA,TRBJ2-3,14,NA,TGCAGCGCCGGAACACTAGGTGCGACAGATACGCAGTATTTT,CSAGTLGATDTQYF
TRBV18,few,TRBJ2-1,17,NA,TGTGCCAGCTCCTCGCCCGGGGGGCGGGAGAACGACAATGAGCAGTTCTTC,CASSSPGGRENDNEQFF
TRBV30,NA,TRBJ1-1,16,NA,TGTGCCTGGAGTGTAAGGGCAGGGCGAGGGAACACTGAAGCTTTCTTT,CAWSVRAGRGNTEAFF
TRBV25-1,NA,TRBJ2-1,16,NA,TGTGCCAGCAGTGAGGCCGGCGTGGCTAGTTCAAATGAGCAGTTCTTC,CASSEAGVASSNEQFF
TRBV5-1,NA,TRBJ1-1,14,TRBD1,TGCGCCAGCAGCCCCGGGACAGAGGGACGAGAAGCTTTCTTT,CASSPGTEGREAFF
TRBV6-5,NA,TRBJ1-6,15,NA,TGTGCCAGCAGCTCCCAGGTTGGAGGGCATTCACCCCTCCACTTT,CASSSQVGGHSPLHF
TRBV5-1,NA,TRBJ1-2,15,TRBD1,TGCGCCAGCAGCTTGGCACAGGGGGCCCTCTATGGCTACACCTTC,CASSLAQGALYGYTF
TRBV7-9,NA,TRBJ2-7,13,NA,TGTGCCAGCAGCCCATCAGGGCACTACGAGCAGTACTTC,CASSPSGHYEQYF
TRBV6-5,NA,TRBJ1-1,13,TRBD1,TGTGCCAGCAGTACAGGGACAGTTACCTCGGCTTTCTTT,CASSTGTVTSAFF
TRBV5-5,NA,TRBJ2-7,15,TRBD1,TGTGCCAGCAGCTTGGAGTACAGGGGGAACTACGAGCAGTACTTC,CASSLEYRGNYEQYF
TRBV7-6,NA,TRBJ2-2,15,TRBD1,TGTGCCAGCAGCGGACAGGTGGTGACCACCGGGGAGCTGTTTTTT,CASSGQVVTTGELFF
TRBV15,NA,TRBJ1-4,16,NA,TGTGCCACCAGCAGGATCGGCGGACAGCTGAATGAAAAACTGTTTTTT,CATSRIGGQLNEKLFF
TRBV7-2,NA,TRBJ2-1,14,NA,TGTGCCAGCAGCGCCCAGGCTCTTCGCAATGAGCAGTTCTTC,CASSAQALRNEQFF
TRBV3-1/TRBV3-2,NA,TRBJ2-2,16,NA,TGTGCCAGCAACGTCCGGGGGGCATCGAACACCGGGGAGCTGTTTTTT,CASNVRGASNTGELFF
TRBV3-1/TRBV3-2,NA,TRBJ2-3,16,TRBD2,TGTGCCAGCAGCCTCGGTAGCGGGCTTGCTTCAGATACGCAGTATTTT,CASSLGSGLASDTQYF
TRBV6-2/TRBV6-3,NA,TRBJ1-2,15,TRBD1,TGTGCCAGCAGTTACCCACCACAGGGGTCCGATGGCTACACCTTC,CASSYPPQGSDGYTF
TRBV28,NA,TRBJ1-3,15,TRBD1,TGTGCCAGCAGTGGCCCGGACAGGGCTGGAAACACCATATATTTT,CASSGPDRAGNTIYF
TRBV5-6,NA,TRBJ2-7,13,NA,TGTGCCAGCGGACCGGGACATGGTGTCGAGCAGTACTTC,CASGPGHGVEQYF
TRBV6-1,once,TRBJ1-6,16,NA,TGTGCCAGCAGTGAATTCGGGGGCTCCTATAATTCACCCCTCCACTTT,CASSEFGGSYNSPLHF
TRBV3-1/TRBV3-2,once,TRBJ1-2,16,TRBD1,TGTGCCAGCAGCCAAGGAACAGGGGGCGCTCGGAATGGCTACACCTTC,CASSQGTGGARNGYTF
TRBV2,NA,TRBJ2-7,12,TRBD1,TGTGCCAGCGGGACAGGGTTCTACGAGCAGTACTTC,CASGTGFYEQYF
TRBV21-1,once,TRBJ1-5,18,NA,TGTGCCAGCAGCAAAGGAGATGGGGGGGCTGATAGCAATCAGCCCCAGCATTTT,CASSKGDGGADSNQPQHF
TRBV3-1/TRBV3-2,NA,TRBJ1-6,14,NA,TGTGCCAGCAGCCCCACGGGGGGCAATTCACCCCTCCACTTT,CASSPTGGNSPLHF
TRBV7-2,NA,TRBJ2-1,15,TRBD2,TGTGCCAGCAGCTTTAGCGGGGGGGCAAACAATGAGCAGTTCTTC,CASSFSGGANNEQFF
TRBV29-1,NA,TRBJ2-7,15,TRBD1,TGCAGCGCGATATATTCCAGGGGGCGAACCTACGAGCAGTACTTC,CSAIYSRGRTYEQYF
TRBV18,NA,TRBJ1-4,13,NA,TGTGCCAGCTCACAACAGCAAAATGAAAAACTGTTTTTT,CASSQQQNEKLFF
TRBV29-1,NA,TRBJ2-1,13,TRBD2,TGCAGCGCTAGCGGGAGTTCGGGCAATGAGCAGTTCTTC,CSASGSSGNEQFF
TRBV6-6,NA,TRBJ2-1,12,NA,TGTGCCAGCAGTATTACTCCCCCCGAGGGGTTCTTC,CASSITPPEGFF
TRBV18,few,TRBJ1-2,13,NA,TGTGCCAGCTCACCCATACAGGACTATGGCTACACCTTC,CASSPIQDYGYTF
TRBV14,NA,TRBJ1-2,16,NA,TGTGCCAGCAGCCAAGATATTCAAGCAGCGATCTATGGCTACACCTTC,CASSQDIQAAIYGYTF
TRBV5-5,few,TRBJ2-3,15,NA,TGTGCCAGCAGCTTGAGGGCAGGGAGCACAGATACGCAGTATTTT,CASSLRAGSTDTQYF
TRBV3-1/TRBV3-2,NA,TRBJ2-2,17,TRBD2,TGTGCCAGCAGCGACCTTGGACTAGCGAGGAACACCGGGGAGCTGTTTTTT,CASSDLGLARNTGELFF
TRBV6-2/TRBV6-3,NA,TRBJ2-1,15,NA,TGTGCCAGCAGCTGGAGTTCCAGCTCCTACAATGAGCAGTTCTTC,CASSWSSSSYNEQFF
TRBV18,NA,TRBJ2-2,14,NA,TGTGCCAGCTCACGACAGAGAAACACCGGGGAGCTGTTTTTT,CASSRQRNTGELFF
TRBV18,NA,TRBJ1-1,13,NA,TGTGCCAGCTCCCAAATGGGAGACACTGAAGCTTTCTTT,CASSQMGDTEAFF
TRBV25-1,NA,TRBJ1-1,14,TRBD1,TGTGCCAGCAGTGCGACAGGGGGGAACACTGAAGCTTTCTTT,CASSATGGNTEAFF
TRBV2,NA,TRBJ2-1,14,TRBD2,TGTGCCAGCTTCACGGGACTAGCGGGCAATGAGCAGTTCTTC,CASFTGLAGNEQFF
TRBV19,NA,TRBJ2-1,13,TRBD2,TGTGCCAGTAGTATGGGCCCCGGGACTAGACAGTTCTTC,CASSMGPGTRQFF
TRBV15,NA,TRBJ1-2,14,TRBD1,TGTGCCACCAGCAGAGATCGGGACAGGGGACGGTCGACCTTC,CATSRDRDRGRSTF
TRBV18,NA,TRBJ2-3,18,TRBD2,TGTGCCAGCTCACCTTTGCCGGCAGCGGGAGGGGGCACAGATACGCAGTATTTT,CASSPLPAAGGGTDTQYF
TRBV30,few,TRBJ1-5,13,NA,TGTGCCTGGAGCACCACAGGGAATCAGCCCCAGCATTTT,CAWSTTGNQPQHF
TRBV7-7,NA,TRBJ2-7,15,TRBD2,TGTGCTAGCAGCTTAAGAGCGGGAGGGCCCTACGAGCAGTACTTC,CASSLRAGGPYEQYF
TRBV10-3,NA,TRBJ1-3,17,NA,TGTGCCATCAGTGGAGACGCCGGGGATAGCTCTGGAAACACCATATATTTT,CAISGDAGDSSGNTIYF
TRBV18,NA,TRBJ1-5,15,TRBD1,TGTGCCAGCTCAAAGGGACAGGGAACCAATCAGCCCCAGCATTTT,CASSKGQGTNQPQHF
TRBV5-1,once,TRBJ2-2,15,TRBD1,TGCGCCAGCAGATTGCAGGGGGCGAACACCGGGGAGCTGTTTTTT,CASRLQGANTGELFF
TRBV11-3,once,TRBJ1-2,13,NA,TGTGCCAGCAGCTCACAGGTTAACTATGGCTACACCTTC,CASSSQVNYGYTF
TRBV7-9,NA,TRBJ1-2,12,NA,TGTGCCAGCAGCCTCGTAACAGGGAGCTACACCTTC,CASSLVTGSYTF
TRBV6-5,NA,TRBJ1-1,14,TRBD1,TGTGCCAGCTCCCGAACAGGGGATAGCACTGAAGCTTTCTTT,CASSRTGDSTEAFF
TRBV6-5,NA,TRBJ1-4,15,NA,TGTGCCAGCAGGATGGACACTGCAACTAATGAAAAACTGTTTTTT,CASRMDTATNEKLFF
TRBV11-1,NA,TRBJ2-1,15,NA,TGTGCCAGCAGCTTGCTTAGCGGTAGGTTTAGTGAGCAGTTCTTC,CASSLLSGRFSEQFF
TRBV24-1,NA,TRBJ1-5,14,NA,TGTGCCACCAGTGAAGGACATAGCAATCAGCCCCAGCATTTT,CATSEGHSNQPQHF
TRBV7-2,NA,TRBJ1-3,12,NA,TGTGCCAGCAAGGGGTCTGGAAACACCATATATTTT,CASKGSGNTIYF